This T cell receptor beta chain was documented in a study of blood T cells in healthy people across ages. CDR3 size: 11 residues. Per the germline V gene, CDR1 is SQVTM and CDR2 is ANQGSEA. This clonotype was detected a few times. RNA extraction gave at least 5.5 micrograms of total RNA per sample. For the second PCR, which ran for roughly 6 to 12 cycles, a sample-barcoded 5' primer and a J-beta primer mix were used. TCRdb reprocessed the 5' RACE reads via MiXCR and lists one record per CDR3 protein. The sample contains roughly 1,100,000 distinct CDR3 sequences, about 23% of which appear only once. A further study also used this sample, focusing on T cells of mothers and their children.

The rearrangement uses TRBV29-1 and TRBJ2-5; unclear D gene. The end of the DNA fits TRBJ2-1 better, so the J call may be wrong. Sequenced: blood. This TCR came from a girl aged 2 to 9 in good health. CDR3 coding DNA: TGCAGCGTTTCCGCGGAAAATGAGCAGTTCTTC. It is translated as CSVSAENEQFF.